Below, 14 T cell receptor beta chains from the same sample are listed, as sequenced in a study of identical twins. TCRdb independently ran MiXCR on the 5' RACE reads; one entry per CDR3 protein. Of a few hundred thousand distinct CDR3 sequences listed, 9.6% are singletons. The same sample was also used in a study of yellow fever vaccine responses in identical twins.

Sequenced: PBMCs. These receptors all stem from a woman younger than 35 in good health.

In its sample, this clonotype was seen a few times. This chain uses TRBV4-2 with TRBJ2-3; unclear D gene. Per the germline V gene, CDR1 is LGHNA and CDR2 is YNFKEQ. CDR3 length equals 14 residues. The germline V and J ends were trimmed by 0 bases and 2 bases, with 6 bases remaining between them. CDR3 nucleotides: TGTGCCAGCAGCCAAGAGGAGCTCACAGATACGCAGTATTTT. It translates to CASSQEELTDTQYF.

This clonotype was counted at least ten times. The gene calls are TRBV27 and TRBJ2-7, with 10 bases fitting TRBD1. V was pared by 8 bases and J by 4 bases, with 8 bases of the junction left unmatched. The CDR3 length is 14 residues. CDR1 is MNHEY, CDR2 SMNVEV, per germline (reference sequence). The CDR3, as DNA: TGTGCCAGCGGATGGACAGGGGGGCCGTACGAGCAGTACTTC. This codes for CASGWTGGPYEQYF.

The V gene is TRBV29-1, the J gene TRBJ2-5, with 10 bases fitting TRBD1. V lost 3 bases, J lost 0 bases, and 13 bases stayed unmatched. There are 18 residues in the CDR3. CDR1 is SQVTM, CDR2 ANQGSEA, per germline. The CDR3 is CSVDARDRGSQYQETQYF. The CDR3 region has the DNA TGCAGCGTTGATGCCCGGGACAGGGGTTCTCAGTACCAAGAGACCCAGTACTTC.

In its sample, this clonotype was seen a few times. The CDR3 sequence: CSVGDRGNYGYTF. Written as DNA, the CDR3 is TGCAGCGTGGGGGACAGGGGGAACTATGGCTACACCTTC. The J gene is TRBJ1-2, the V gene TRBV29-1, with 11 bases lining up with TRBD1. The CDR3 length is 13 residues. J lost 2 bases, V lost 6 bases, and 2 bases had no gene match. Germline assignment: CDR1 SQVTM and CDR2 ANQGSEA.

The chain is built from TRBV28 and TRBJ2-3, with a possible D match to TRBD2 (5 bases). The ends were cut back, 7 bases at V and 4 bases at J, with 18 bases in the middle. Germline CDR1 is MDHEN and CDR2 is SYDVKM. This CDR3 comprises 15 residues. CDR3 DNA: TGTGCCAGCACAACAGCGGCTAAGACCTCAGATACGCAGTATTTT. Its translation: CASTTAAKTSDTQYF. Looking up the rest from reference TRBV28 and TRBJ2-3 gives the full variable domain: DVKVTQSSRYLVKRTGEKVFLECVQDMDHENMFWYRQDPGLGLRLIYFSYDVKMKEKGDIPEGYSVSREKKERFSLILESASTNQTSMYLCASTTAAKTSDTQYFGPGTRLTVL.

The chain combines TRBV5-1 with TRBJ2-1; 7 nucleotides match TRBD1. The CDR3 is 21 residues long. Germline V gene lookup returns CDR1 SGHRS and CDR2 YFSETQ. V trimming: 3 bases; J trimming: 2 bases; junction bases outside the gene matches: 23. CDR3 DNA sequence: TGCGCCAGCAGCTCCGGACAGGATGATTTTTTCTGGAGAGAAACCTACAATGAGCAGTTCTTC. Amino acid sequence: CASSSGQDDFFWRETYNEQFF.

This clonotype was seen only a few times. V gene TRBV5-1 combines with J gene TRBJ2-3; 7 bases match TRBD1. The CDR3 has 17 residues. Germline V gives CDR1 SGHRS, CDR2 YFSETQ. Unmatched junction bases numbered 9, after V lost 1 base and J lost 1 base. CDR3 in DNA: TGCGCCAGCAGCTTGTCGCTGACAGGGTGGGGCACAGATACGCAGTATTTT. It yields the protein CASSLSLTGWGTDTQYF.

This clonotype occurred a few times. V and J are TRBV12-3 or TRBV12-4 and TRBJ2-1; TRBD1 matches 7 bases. V lost 8 bases and J lost 7; bases outside the gene matches: 8. The CDR3 spans 13 residues. CDR3 amino acids: CASAGQGENEQFF. Here the CDR3 DNA reads TGTGCCAGCGCTGGGCAGGGGGAAAATGAGCAGTTCTTC.

This clonotype has just a few counts. The chain couples TRBV5-6 to TRBJ2-7; tentative D call: TRBD2 (5 bases). The germline V gene encodes CDR1 SGHDT and CDR2 YYEEEE. This CDR3 is 11 amino acids long. Trimming stripped 4 bases from V and 7 bases from J, with 9 bases between. The CDR3 loop is CASSIRLEQYF. The DNA of the CDR3 is TGTGCCAGCAGCATACGACTAGAGCAGTACTTC.

On this clonotype: A much larger clone is a single base away; this may be a read error. This chain links TRBV7-8 with TRBJ2-3, with a possible D match to TRBD2 (5 bases). V gave up 4 bases and J gave up 0 bases, with 8 bases separating them. The CDR3 has 14 amino acids. In germline, CDR1 is SGHVS, CDR2 FQNEAQ. This chain's CDR3 is CASSSGSSTDTQYF. Here the CDR3 DNA reads TGTGCCAGCAGCTCGGGATCTAGCACAGATACGCAGTATTTT.

This clonotype was detected a few times. The chain recombines TRBV24-1 with TRBJ2-5; TRBD1 is a possible D gene (5 bases). Trimming cost V 2 bases and J 2 bases, with 14 bases left between them. The CDR3 has 16 residues. Germline CDR1 reads KGHDR; CDR2 reads SFDVKD. CDR3 DNA sequence: TGTGCCACCAGTGATTGGACACCCCTAGGACAAGAGACCCAGTACTTC. This sequence encodes CATSDWTPLGQETQYF.

The count of this clonotype is one. The chain couples TRBV6-1 to TRBJ2-1; 11 nucleotides line up with TRBD2. Germline trimming cut 4 bases from V and 3 bases from J; bases unmatched to any gene: 20. The CDR3 contains 21 residues. Germline loops: CDR1 MNHNS, CDR2 SASEGT. This chain's CDR3 is CASSATTGLAGLQTVYNEQFF. CDR3 sequence (DNA): TGTGCCAGCAGTGCTACTACTGGACTAGCGGGCCTCCAAACGGTCTACAATGAGCAGTTCTTC.

The V call is TRBV9, the J call TRBJ1-2; the D gene is possibly TRBD1 (5 bases). Looked up from germline, CDR1 is SGDLS and CDR2 is YYNGEE. V was shortened by 0 bases and J by 8 bases, with 11 bases between the two germline ends. The CDR3 consists of 13 residues. CDR3 sequence (DNA): TGTGCCAGCAGCGTAGAAGGGGTTTACGGCTACACCTTC. Amino acids: CASSVEGVYGYTF.

This clonotype was seen ten or more times. This rearrangement joins TRBV12-3 or TRBV12-4 to TRBJ2-3; the D gene could be TRBD1 or TRBD2 (5 bases each). The CDR3 is 16 amino acids. V was pared by 5 bases and J by 2 bases, with 17 bases between. The CDR3 protein is CASSRFPGSPTDTQYF. The CDR3 region has the DNA TGTGCCAGCAGTCGATTCCCAGGGAGCCCCACAGATACGCAGTATTTT.